This T cell receptor beta chain originates from a study of CD8 T cells in Susac syndrome. Reverse transcription used 0.5 to 1 ug RNA and random hexamers. TCRdb processed the immunoSEQ multiplex PCR reads anew with MiXCR; each CDR3 protein has one entry. Here the sample spans tens of thousands of distinct CDR3 sequences, roughly 94% being singletons. Germline V gene lookup returns CDR1 SQVTM and CDR2 ANQGSEA. The CDR3 extends over 14 amino acids. V trimming: 8 bases; J trimming: 8 bases; junction bases outside the gene matches: 8. Fulfillment of recently defined diagnostic criteria for definite or probable disease was shown by the patients with Susac syndrome. TEMRA cells were enriched by FACS, while CD8+ and CD4+ T cells were obtained through a negative isolation that was performed magnetically.

The sequenced sample was CD4+ T cells from PBMCs. The receptor comes from a human donor with Susac syndrome. The genes are TRBV29-1 and TRBJ2-1, with 14 bases lining up with TRBD2. Written as DNA, the CDR3 is TGCAGCTCCACGACTAGCGGGGGGGTCCATGAGCAGTTCTTC. Translating it yields CSSTTSGGVHEQFF.